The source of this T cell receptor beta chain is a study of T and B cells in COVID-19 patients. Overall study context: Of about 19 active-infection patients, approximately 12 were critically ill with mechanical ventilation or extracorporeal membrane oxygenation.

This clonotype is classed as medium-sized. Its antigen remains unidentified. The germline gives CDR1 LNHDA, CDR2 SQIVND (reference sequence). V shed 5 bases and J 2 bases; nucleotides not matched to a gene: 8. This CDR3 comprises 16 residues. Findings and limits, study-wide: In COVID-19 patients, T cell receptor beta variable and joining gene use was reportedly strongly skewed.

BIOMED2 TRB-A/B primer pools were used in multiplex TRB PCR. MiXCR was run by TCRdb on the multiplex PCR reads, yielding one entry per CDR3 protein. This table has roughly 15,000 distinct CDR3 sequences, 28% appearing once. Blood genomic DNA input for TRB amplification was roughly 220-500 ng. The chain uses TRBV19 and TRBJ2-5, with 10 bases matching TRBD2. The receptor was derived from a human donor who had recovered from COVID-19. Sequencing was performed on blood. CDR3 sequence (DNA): TGTGCCAGTAGTTTCTCTAGCGGGGGTTTACAAGAGACCCAGTACTTC. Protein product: CASSFSSGGLQETQYF.